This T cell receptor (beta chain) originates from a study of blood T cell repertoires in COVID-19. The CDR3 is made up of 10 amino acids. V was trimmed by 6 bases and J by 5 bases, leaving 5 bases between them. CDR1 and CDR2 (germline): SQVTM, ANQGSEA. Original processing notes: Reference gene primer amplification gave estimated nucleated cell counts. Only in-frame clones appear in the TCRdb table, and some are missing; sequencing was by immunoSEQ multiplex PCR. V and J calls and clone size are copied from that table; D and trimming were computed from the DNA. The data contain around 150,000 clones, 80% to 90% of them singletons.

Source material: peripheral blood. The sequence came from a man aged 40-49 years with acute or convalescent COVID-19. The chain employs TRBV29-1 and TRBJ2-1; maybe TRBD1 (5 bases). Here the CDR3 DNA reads TGCAGCGTGACAGACAATGAGCAGTTCTTC. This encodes CSVTDNEQFF.